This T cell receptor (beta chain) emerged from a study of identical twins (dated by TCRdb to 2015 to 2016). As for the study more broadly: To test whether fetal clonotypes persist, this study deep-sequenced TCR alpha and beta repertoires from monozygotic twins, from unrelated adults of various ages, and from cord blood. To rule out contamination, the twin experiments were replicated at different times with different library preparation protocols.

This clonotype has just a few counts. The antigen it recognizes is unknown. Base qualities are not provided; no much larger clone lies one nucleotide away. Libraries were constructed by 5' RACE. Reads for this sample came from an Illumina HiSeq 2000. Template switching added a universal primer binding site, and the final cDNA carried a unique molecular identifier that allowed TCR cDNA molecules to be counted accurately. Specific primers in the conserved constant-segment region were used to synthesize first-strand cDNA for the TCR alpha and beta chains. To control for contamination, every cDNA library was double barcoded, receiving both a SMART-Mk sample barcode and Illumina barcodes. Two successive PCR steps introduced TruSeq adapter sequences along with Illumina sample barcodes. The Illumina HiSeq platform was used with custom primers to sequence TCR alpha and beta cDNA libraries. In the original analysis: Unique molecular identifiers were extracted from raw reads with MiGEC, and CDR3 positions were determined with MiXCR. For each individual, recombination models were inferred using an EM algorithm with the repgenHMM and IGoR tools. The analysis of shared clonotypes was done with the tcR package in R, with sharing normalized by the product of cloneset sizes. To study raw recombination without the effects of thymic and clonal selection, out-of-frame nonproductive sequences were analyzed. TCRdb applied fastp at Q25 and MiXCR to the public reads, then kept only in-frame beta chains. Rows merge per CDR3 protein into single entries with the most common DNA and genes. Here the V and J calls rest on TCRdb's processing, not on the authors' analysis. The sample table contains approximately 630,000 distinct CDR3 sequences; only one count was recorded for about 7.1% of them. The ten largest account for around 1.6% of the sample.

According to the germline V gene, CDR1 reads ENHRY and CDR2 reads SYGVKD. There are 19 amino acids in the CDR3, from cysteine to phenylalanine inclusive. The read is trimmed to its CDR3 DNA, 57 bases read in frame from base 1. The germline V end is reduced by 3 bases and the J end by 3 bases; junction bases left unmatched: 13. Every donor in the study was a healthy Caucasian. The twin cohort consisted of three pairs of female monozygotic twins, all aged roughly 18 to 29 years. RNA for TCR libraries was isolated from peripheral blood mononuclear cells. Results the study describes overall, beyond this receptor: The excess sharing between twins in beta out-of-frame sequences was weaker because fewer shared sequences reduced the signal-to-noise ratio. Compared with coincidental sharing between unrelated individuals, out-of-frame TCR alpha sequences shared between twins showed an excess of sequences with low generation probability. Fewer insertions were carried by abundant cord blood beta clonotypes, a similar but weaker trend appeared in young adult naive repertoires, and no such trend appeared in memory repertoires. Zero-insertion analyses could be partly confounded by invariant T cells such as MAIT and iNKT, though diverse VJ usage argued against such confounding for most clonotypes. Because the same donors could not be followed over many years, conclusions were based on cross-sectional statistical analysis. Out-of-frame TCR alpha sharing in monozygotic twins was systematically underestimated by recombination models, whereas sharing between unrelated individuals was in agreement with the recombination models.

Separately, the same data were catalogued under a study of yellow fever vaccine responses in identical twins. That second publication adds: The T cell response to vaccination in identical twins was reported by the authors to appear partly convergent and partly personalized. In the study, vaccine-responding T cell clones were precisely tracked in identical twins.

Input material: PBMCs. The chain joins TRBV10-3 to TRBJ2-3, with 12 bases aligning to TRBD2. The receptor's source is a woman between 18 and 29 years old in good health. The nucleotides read TGTGCCATCAGTGACCAAAGCCCTGGACTAGCGGGAACAACAGATACGCAGTATTTT. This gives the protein CAISDQSPGLAGTTDTQYF.